This T cell receptor beta chain was identified in a study of shared clonotypes between healthy human individuals. Study observations and caveats: Researchers sampled blood only, noting tissue repertoires likely differ. When compared with the clonotypes that were shared by all four sorted-subset donors, the non-shared clonotypes turned out to have lower generation probabilities.

The naive CD8 subset, CD45RO-negative cells positively selected for CCR7, excluded terminally differentiated effector memory CD45RA+ cells. Healthy adults negative for HIV, lacking recent acute infections or vaccinations, served as donors. Note on this clone: No antigen is known for it.

Generated by immunoSEQ multiplex PCR, the TCRdb table keeps only in-frame clones and is missing some. The data show 550,000 to 750,000 clones, approximately 90% seen once. The V gene's germline CDR1 is MGHRA and CDR2 YSYEKL. The CDR3 covers 15 residues. Trimming left V 5 bases short and J 6 bases short, with 19 bases between. The sequenced material came from naive CD8+ T cells sorted from blood. The clonotype originates from a man in his thirties or forties in good health. The rearrangement links TRBV4-1 to TRBJ1-1; TRBD1 is a possible D gene (5 bases). The CDR3 here is CASSFNRDLDAEAFF. As DNA, the CDR3 is TGCGCCAGCAGCTTCAACCGGGACTTGGACGCTGAAGCTTTCTTT.